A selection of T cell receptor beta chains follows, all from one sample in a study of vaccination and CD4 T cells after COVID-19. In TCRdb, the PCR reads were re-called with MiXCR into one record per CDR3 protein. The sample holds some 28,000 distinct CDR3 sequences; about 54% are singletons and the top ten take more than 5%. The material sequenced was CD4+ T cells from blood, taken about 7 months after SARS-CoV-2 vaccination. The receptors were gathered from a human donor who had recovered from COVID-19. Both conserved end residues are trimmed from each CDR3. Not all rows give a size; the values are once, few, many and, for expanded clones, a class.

CDR3: ASSLNSLSTDTQY
size: .
V: TRBV28
J: TRBJ2-3

CDR3: ASSLGRELDTQY
size: .
V: TRBV12-3/TRBV12-4
J: TRBJ2-3

CDR3: ASRPSGTSLGETQY
size: few
V: TRBV6-1
J: TRBJ2-5

CDR3: SASGLASGNTIY
size: .
V: TRBV20-1
J: TRBJ1-3

CDR3: ASSFFEGKPQH
size: .
V: TRBV28
J: TRBJ1-5

CDR3: ASPRTGIDTQY
size: .
V: TRBV12-2
J: TRBJ2-3

CDR3: SARSPGTSLETQY
size: .
V: TRBV20-1
J: TRBJ2-5

CDR3: SAGLGTQETQY
size: few
V: TRBV20-1
J: TRBJ2-5

CDR3: ASLGWDTEAF
size: .
V: TRBV6-1
J: TRBJ1-1

CDR3: ASSPRSWLAGADEQF
size: .
V: TRBV6-2/TRBV6-3
J: TRBJ2-1

CDR3: ASTPWTGSVYGELF
size: .
V: TRBV28
J: TRBJ2-2

CDR3: ASRISGDTQY
size: .
V: TRBV7-2
J: TRBJ2-3

CDR3: ASSLQAGEYEF
size: .
V: TRBV4-1
J: TRBJ2-1

CDR3: ASSVVNTEAF
size: .
V: TRBV7-8
J: TRBJ1-1

CDR3: ASSPRGKGYGYT
size: few
V: TRBV27
J: TRBJ1-2